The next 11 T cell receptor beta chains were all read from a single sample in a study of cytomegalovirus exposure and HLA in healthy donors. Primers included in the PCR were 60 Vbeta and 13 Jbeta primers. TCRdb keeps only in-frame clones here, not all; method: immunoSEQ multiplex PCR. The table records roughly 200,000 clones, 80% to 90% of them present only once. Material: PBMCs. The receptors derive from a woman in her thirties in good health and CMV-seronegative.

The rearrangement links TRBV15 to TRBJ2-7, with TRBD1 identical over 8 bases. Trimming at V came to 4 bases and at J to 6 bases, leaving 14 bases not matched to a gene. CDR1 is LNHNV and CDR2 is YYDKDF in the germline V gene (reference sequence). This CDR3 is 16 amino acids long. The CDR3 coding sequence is TGTGCCACCAGCACCTCGTGGGACAGGTTATTTCGCGAGCAGTACTTC. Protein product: CATSTSWDRLFREQYF. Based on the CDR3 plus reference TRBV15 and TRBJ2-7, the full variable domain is DAMVIQNPRYQVTQFGKPVTLSCSQTLNHNVMYWYQQKSSQAPKLLFHYYDKDFNNEADTPDNFQSRRPNTSFCFLDIRSPGLGDTAMYLCATSTSWDRLFREQYFGPGTRLTVT.

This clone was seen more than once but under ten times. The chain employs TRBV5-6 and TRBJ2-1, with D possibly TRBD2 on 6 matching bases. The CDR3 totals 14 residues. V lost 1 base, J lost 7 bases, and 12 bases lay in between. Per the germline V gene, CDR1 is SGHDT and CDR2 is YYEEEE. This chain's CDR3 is CASSLFGSSNEQFF. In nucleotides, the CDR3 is TGTGCCAGCAGCTTGTTCGGGAGTAGTAATGAGCAGTTCTTC.

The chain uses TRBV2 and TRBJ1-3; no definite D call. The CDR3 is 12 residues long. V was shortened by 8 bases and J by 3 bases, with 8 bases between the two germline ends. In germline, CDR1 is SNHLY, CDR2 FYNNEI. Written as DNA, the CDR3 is TGTGCCAGCGGGCCAAGTGGAAACACCATATATTTT. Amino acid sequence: CASGPSGNTIYF. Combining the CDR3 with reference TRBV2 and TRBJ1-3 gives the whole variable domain EPEVTQTPSHQVTQMGQEVILRCVPISNHLYFYWYRQILGQKVEFLVSFYNNEISEKSEIFDDQFSVERPDGSNFTLKIRSTKLEDSAMYFCASGPSGNTIYFGEGSWLTVV.

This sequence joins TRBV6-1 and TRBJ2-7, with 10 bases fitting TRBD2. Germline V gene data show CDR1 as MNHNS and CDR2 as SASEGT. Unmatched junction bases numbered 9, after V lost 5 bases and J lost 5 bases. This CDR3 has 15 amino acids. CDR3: CASSKGVAGGHEQYF. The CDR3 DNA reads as TGTGCCAGCAGTAAAGGGGTAGCGGGAGGCCACGAGCAGTACTTC.

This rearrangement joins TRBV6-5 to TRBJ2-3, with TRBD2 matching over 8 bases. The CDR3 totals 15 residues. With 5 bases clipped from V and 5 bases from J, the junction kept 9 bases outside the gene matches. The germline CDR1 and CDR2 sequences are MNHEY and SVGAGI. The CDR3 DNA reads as TGTGCCAGCAGTAGCGGGGGCTCTAGAAGAGATACGCAGTATTTT. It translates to CASSSGGSRRDTQYF.

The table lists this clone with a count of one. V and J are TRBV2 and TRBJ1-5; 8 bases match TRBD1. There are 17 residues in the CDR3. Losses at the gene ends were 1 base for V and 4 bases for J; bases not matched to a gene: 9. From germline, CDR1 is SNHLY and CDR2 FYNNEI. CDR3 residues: CASSEGPGTGENQPQHF. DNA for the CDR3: TGTGCCAGCAGTGAAGGGCCCGGGACAGGCGAGAATCAGCCCCAGCATTTT.

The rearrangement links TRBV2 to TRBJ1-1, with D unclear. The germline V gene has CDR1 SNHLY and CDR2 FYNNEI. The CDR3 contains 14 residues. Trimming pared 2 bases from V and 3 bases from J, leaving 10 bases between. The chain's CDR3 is CASSEFAGYTEAFF. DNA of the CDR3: TGTGCCAGCAGTGAATTTGCGGGGTACACTGAAGCTTTCTTT.

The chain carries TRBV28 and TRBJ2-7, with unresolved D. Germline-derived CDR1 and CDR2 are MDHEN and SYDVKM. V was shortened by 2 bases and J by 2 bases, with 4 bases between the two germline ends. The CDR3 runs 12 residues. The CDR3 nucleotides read TGTGCCAGCAGTTTAACAGCCTACGAGCAGTACTTC. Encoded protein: CASSLTAYEQYF.

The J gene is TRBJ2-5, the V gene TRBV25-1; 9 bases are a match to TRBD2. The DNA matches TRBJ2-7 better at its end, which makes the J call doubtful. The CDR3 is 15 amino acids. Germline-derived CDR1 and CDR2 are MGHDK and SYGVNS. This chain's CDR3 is CASSESGGREYEQYF. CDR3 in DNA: TGTGCCAGCAGTGAATCGGGCGGGAGGGAGTACGAGCAGTACTTC.

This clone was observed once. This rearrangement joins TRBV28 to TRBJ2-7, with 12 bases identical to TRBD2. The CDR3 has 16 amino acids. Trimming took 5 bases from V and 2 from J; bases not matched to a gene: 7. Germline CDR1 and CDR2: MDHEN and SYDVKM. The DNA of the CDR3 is TGTGCCAGCAGTAAACTAGCGGGAGGTATACCCTACGAGCAGTACTTC. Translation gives CASSKLAGGIPYEQYF.

CDR3 protein: CASSLQETQYF. Written as DNA, the CDR3 is TGTGCCAGCAGCCTCCAAGAGACCCAGTACTTC. The chain links TRBV6-6 to TRBJ2-5, with D hard to call. From germline, CDR1 is MNHNY and CDR2 SVGAGI (reference sequence). The CDR3 runs 11 residues. Trimming pared 6 bases from V and 1 base from J, leaving 3 bases between.